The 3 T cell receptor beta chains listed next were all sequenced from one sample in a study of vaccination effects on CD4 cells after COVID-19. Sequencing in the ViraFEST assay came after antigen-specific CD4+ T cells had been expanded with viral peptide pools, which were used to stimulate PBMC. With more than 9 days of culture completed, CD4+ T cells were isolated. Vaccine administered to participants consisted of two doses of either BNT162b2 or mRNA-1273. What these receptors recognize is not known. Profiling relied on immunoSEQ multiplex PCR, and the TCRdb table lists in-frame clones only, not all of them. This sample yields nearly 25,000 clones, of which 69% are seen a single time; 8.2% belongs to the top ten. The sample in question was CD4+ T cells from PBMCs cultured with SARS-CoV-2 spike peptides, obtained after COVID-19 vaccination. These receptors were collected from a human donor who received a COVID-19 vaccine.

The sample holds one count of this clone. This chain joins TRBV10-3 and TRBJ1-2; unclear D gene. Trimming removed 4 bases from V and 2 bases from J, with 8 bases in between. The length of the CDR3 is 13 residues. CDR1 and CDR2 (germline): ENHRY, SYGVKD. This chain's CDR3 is CAISGGQNYGYTF. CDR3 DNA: TGTGCCATCAGTGGAGGCCAGAACTATGGCTACACCTTC.

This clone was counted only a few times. CDR3 sequence (DNA): TGCAGCGCGGGGAACGGTGGCAATCAGCCCCAGCATTTT. This translates into CSAGNGGNQPQHF. V is TRBV29-1 and J is TRBJ1-5, with D unresolved. From germline, CDR1 is SQVTM and CDR2 ANQGSEA. The CDR3 length is 13 residues. The V end lost 7 bases, the J end lost 2 bases, and 12 bases lay between the germline ends.

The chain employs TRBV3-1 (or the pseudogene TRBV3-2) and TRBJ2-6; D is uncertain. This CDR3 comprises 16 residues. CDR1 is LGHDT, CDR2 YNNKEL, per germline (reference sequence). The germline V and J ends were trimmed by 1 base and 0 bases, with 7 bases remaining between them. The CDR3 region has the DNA TGTGCCAGCAGCCAAGGACCGAGCTCTGGGGCCAACGTCCTGACTTTC. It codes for CASSQGPSSGANVLTF.